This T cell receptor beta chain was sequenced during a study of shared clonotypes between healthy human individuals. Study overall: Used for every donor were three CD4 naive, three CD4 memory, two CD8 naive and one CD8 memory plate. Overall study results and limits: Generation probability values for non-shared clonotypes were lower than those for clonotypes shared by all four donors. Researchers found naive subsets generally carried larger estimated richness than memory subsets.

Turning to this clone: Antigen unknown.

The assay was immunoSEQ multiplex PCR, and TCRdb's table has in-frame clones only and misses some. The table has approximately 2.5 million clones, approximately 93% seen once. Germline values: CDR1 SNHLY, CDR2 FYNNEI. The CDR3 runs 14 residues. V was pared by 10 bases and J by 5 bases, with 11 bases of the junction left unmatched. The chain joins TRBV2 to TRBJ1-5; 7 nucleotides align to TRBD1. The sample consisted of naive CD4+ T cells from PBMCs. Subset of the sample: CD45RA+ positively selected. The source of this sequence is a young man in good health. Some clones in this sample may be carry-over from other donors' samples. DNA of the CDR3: TGTGCCACACACCCGGCCAGGGGGGATCAGCCCCAGCATTTT. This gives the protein CATHPARGDQPQHF.